This T cell receptor beta chain was recovered during a study of regulatory T cells in long-lasting Graves disease. General study points: Compared with new cases, persistent Graves' patients showed reduced TCR diversity.

This clonotype has a count of ten or more. Its antigen is undetermined. Time point in this sample: newly diagnosed GD, antithyroid drugs for less than 3 months. Following extraction of RNA from PBMCs, that RNA was used to make the TCR library. All patients originated from an endocrinology department located in Xi'an, China. A roughly 8.7-milliliter sample of peripheral blood was drawn into EDTA tubes. The CDR3 is made up of 16 amino acids. The J segment lost 0 bases and the V segment lost 4 bases, leaving 4 bases of the junction unmatched. Germline V gene lookup returns CDR1 MNHEY and CDR2 SVGAGI. CDR3-region Arm-PCR and iRepertoire HTBI primers produced the TCR beta libraries. TCRdb reanalysed the multiplex PCR reads using MiXCR and keeps one entry per CDR3 protein. The table has under 700,000 distinct CDR3 sequences, about 16% seen once. The same data also contributed to another study, on T cells in Graves' hyperthyroidism and ophthalmopathy.

Sequenced here: peripheral blood mononuclear cells (PBMCs), sampled at new diagnosis, from a patient treated with antithyroid drugs. This chain links TRBV6-5 with TRBJ2-7, with 12 bases identical to TRBD2. The sequence derives from a middle-aged woman with Graves disease. The CDR3 spells CASSSLAGGFSYEQYF. The CDR3 nucleotides read TGTGCCAGCAGTTCACTAGCGGGGGGTTTCTCCTACGAGCAGTACTTC.